This T cell receptor (beta chain) was sequenced for a study of cytomegalovirus exposure and HLA in healthy donors. Study information: Earlier results showed 90 million to 130 million unique TCR beta sequences derived from approximately 180 million T cells.

60 Vbeta and 13 Jbeta primers were used in PCR. The data were produced by immunoSEQ multiplex PCR, yet TCRdb's version contains in-frame clones alone and is incomplete. The table includes approximately 210,000 clones, roughly 78% detected once. Study-wide points: Analysis performed later showed TCR beta chains linked to HLA being more clonally expanded than equally common others.

Points on this clone: Its antigen is unknown.

J was trimmed by 5 bases and V by 5 bases; bases with no gene match: 10. Germline-derived CDR1 and CDR2 are SGHTA and FQGNSA. The CDR3 totals 15 residues. The source of this sequence is a girl between 10 and 17 years old in good health and CMV-seropositive. The chain recombines TRBV7-2 with TRBJ1-2, with 8 nucleotides matching TRBD1. The sample consisted of PBMCs. CDR3 nucleotide sequence: TGTGCCAGCAGCACCCCAGGGGGCAACATTTATGGCTACACCTTC. Translation: CASSTPGGNIYGYTF.